This T cell receptor beta chain was sequenced for a study of blood T cell repertoires in COVID-19. Authors' data handling: By means of reference gene primer amplification, nucleated cell counts were estimated. Some clones are missing from TCRdb's copy, which holds only in-frame ones; the method was immunoSEQ multiplex PCR. The DNA was the basis for D and trimming; V, J and clone size are from that table. The table includes fewer than 350,000 clones, 89% detected once. Those enrolled, adults aged roughly 18 to 89 years, came from 25 or so US areas. Clinical histories supplied by participants themselves formed the basis of cohort assignment. Two negative PCRs, clearance, or symptom resolution had been documented for recovered Cohort 3 donors. This CDR3 contains 17 residues. J gave up 5 bases and V 4 bases, and 11 bases lay outside the gene matches. Germline loops: CDR1 LGHNA, CDR2 YNFKEQ.

The chain recombines TRBV4-2 with TRBJ2-7; TRBD2 matches 13 bases. This TCR was recovered from a woman in her 40s who had recovered from COVID-19. Source material: PBMCs or T cells enriched from blood (not recorded which). CDR3 protein: CASSRTWTSGSLHEQYF. CDR3 in DNA: TGTGCCAGCAGCCGGACCTGGACTAGCGGGAGCCTTCACGAGCAGTACTTC.